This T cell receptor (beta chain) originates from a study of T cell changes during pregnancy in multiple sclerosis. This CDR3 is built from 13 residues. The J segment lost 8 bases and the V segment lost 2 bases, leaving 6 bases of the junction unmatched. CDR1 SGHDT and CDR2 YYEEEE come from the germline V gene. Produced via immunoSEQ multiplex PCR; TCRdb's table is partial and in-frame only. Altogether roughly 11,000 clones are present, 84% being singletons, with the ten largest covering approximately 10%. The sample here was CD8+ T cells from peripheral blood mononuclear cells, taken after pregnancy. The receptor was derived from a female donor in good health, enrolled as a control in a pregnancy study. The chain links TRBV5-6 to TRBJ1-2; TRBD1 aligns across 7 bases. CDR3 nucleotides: TGTGCCAGCAGCTTCGGACCAGGGGGGGGCTACACCTTC. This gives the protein CASSFGPGGGYTF.